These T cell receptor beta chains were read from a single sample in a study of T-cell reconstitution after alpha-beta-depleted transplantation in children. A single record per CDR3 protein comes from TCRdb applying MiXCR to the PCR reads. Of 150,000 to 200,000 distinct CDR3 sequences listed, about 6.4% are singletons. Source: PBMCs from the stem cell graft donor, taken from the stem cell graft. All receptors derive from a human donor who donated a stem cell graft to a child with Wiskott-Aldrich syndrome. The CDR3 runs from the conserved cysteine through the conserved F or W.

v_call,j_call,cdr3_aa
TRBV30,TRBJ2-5,CAWGLGGKETQYF
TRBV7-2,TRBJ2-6,CASSLKAVSSGANVLTF
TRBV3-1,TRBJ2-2,CASSLQGAMNTGELFF
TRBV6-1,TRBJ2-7,CASSESLSSSYEQYF
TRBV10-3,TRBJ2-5,CAISDSFGTVRGTRETQYF
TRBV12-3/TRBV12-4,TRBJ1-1,CASTPTGRNTEAFF
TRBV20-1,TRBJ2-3,CSASRGGPSTDTQYF
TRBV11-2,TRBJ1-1,CASSPPRAWAPEAFF
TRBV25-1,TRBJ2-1,CASSVSGPSYNEQFF
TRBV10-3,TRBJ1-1,CAISESTGGKTEAFF
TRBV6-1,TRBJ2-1,CASSKGTSTFLYNEQFF
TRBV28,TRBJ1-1,CASSFKEAFF
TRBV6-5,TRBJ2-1,CASSYTKGNNEQFF
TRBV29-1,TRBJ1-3,CSVELGGLGNTIYF
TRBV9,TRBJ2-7,CASSRTARPDEQYF
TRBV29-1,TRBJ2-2,CSIRGEQGAAGELFF
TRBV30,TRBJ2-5,CAWSVLETQYF
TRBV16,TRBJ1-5,CASSRQTGDNQPQHF
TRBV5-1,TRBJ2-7,CASTWTGEGEQYF
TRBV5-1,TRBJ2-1,CASSAGGLSYNEQFF
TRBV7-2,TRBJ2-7,CASSLLPRRGISYEQYF
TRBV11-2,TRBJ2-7,CASSPTGQYEQYF
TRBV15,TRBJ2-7,CATSRITGTADLGYEQYF
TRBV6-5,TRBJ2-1,CASSRLWKQFF
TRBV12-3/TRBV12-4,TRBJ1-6,CASSLTGQRNSPLHF
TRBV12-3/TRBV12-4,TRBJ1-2,CASSWGLVDGYTF
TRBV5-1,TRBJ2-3,CASSLNTGATDTQYF
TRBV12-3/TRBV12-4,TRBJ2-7,CASSLRNVIYEQYF
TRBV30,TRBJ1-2,CAWSIDRAMDGYTF
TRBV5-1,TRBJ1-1,CASSLGVTGMNTEAFF
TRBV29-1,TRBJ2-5,CSVDTPLLETQYF
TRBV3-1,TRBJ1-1,CASSQAQNTEAFF
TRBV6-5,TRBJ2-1,CASSFPPQGYEQFF
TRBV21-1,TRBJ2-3,CASSNPMGPNTDTDTQYF
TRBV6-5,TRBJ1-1,CASSYGLKNTEAFF
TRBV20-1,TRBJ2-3,CSARDRARENTDTQYF
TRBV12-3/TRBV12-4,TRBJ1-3,CASSFAPSGNTIYF
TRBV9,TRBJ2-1,CASALGASGDNEQFF
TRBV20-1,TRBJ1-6,CSAKRDAEGRDSPLHF
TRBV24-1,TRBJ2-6,CATSDIGGAGANVLTF
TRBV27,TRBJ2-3,CASSSWTGGPDTQYF
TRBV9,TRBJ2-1,CASSVGGGGTSYNEQFF
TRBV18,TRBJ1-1,CASSEGPTNTEAFF
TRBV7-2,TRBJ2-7,CASSLESGSLYF
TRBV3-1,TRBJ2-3,CASSQRTGTDTQYF
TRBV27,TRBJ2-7,CASSLYKEPYEQYF
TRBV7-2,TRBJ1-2,CASSLGDSVGGYTF
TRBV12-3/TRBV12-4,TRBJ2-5,CASSLSSIQETQYF
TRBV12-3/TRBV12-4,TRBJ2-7,CASSDLGRTEQYF
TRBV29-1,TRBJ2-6,CSAQGSGANVLTF
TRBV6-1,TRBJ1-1,CASSDFTEAFF
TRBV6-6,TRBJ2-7,CASSYSTTGEQYF